Listed here are 32 T cell receptor beta chains from one sample, sequenced in a study of T cell responses to AZD1222 COVID-19 vaccine. Sequenced by immunoSEQ multiplex PCR; TCRdb stores in-frame clones only, minus some. The table shows 140,000 to 150,000 clones, with 70% to 90% occurring only once. The starting material was peripheral blood, obtained on day 0 of AZD1222 vaccination. Source of these receptors: an adult in good health.

V usage is TRBV6-5 and J usage is TRBJ1-6; D is uncertain. Trimming removed 0 bases at V and 10 bases at J, with 16 bases between. Germline values: CDR1 MNHEY, CDR2 SVGAGI. CDR3 length: 16 residues. The CDR3, as DNA: TGTGCCAGCAGTTACTCGATGTCGGCTTTAGGGTCACCCCTCCACTTT. It specifies CASSYSMSALGSPLHF.

In the case of this clone: This CDR3 is also generated by other DNA sequences in the sample. The chain links TRBV28 to TRBJ2-3; 7 nucleotides line up with TRBD2. The CDR3 extends over 14 amino acids. J lost 1 base, V lost 2 bases, and 0 bases had no gene match. Germline lookup yields CDR1 MDHEN and CDR2 SYDVKM. The CDR3 DNA follows: TGTGCCAGCAGTTTAGCGGGGGGCACAGATACGCAGTATTTT. As protein: CASSLAGGTDTQYF.

J is TRBJ1-5 and V is TRBV20-1, with 10 nucleotides matching TRBD1. The ends lost 3 bases at V and 1 base at J; junction bases unmatched: 6. The germline V gene encodes CDR1 DFQATT and CDR2 SNEGSKA (reference sequence). This CDR3 comprises 16 residues. The CDR3 sequence is CSASARQGASNQPQHF. The CDR3 DNA is TGCAGTGCTAGTGCCCGACAGGGGGCGAGCAATCAGCCCCAGCATTTT.

This sequence joins TRBV19 and TRBJ2-3, with 10 bases that match TRBD2. V was clipped by 3 bases and J by 3 bases; unmatched bases: 6. Germline V gives CDR1 LNHDA, CDR2 SQIVND (reference sequence). The CDR3 is made up of 16 amino acids. CDR3 amino acids: CASSIQRGGRTDTQYF. The CDR3, as DNA: TGTGCCAGTAGTATCCAGCGGGGGGGCCGAACAGATACGCAGTATTTT.

The chain uses TRBV20-1 and TRBJ2-1; D is ambiguous. This CDR3 region has 9 residues. With 5 bases removed from V and 6 bases from J, the gap between germline ends came to 2 bases. CDR1 DFQATT and CDR2 SNEGSKA come from the germline V gene (reference sequence). The CDR3 sequence is CSALNEQFF. The CDR3 nucleotides are TGCAGTGCTCTCAATGAGCAGTTCTTC.

The chain employs TRBV23-1 and TRBJ1-2, with D maybe TRBD1 (6 bases). TRBV23-1 qualifies as an ORF whose function is uncertain. Trimming removed 2 bases at V and 7 bases at J, with 11 bases between. This CDR3 comprises 13 residues. The CDR3 bases are TGCGCCAGCAGTCAAAGGGAGGGGGGTGGCTACACCTTC. Translated: CASSQREGGGYTF.

The V call is TRBV2, the J call TRBJ2-4, with D unclear. This CDR3 comprises 14 residues. Looked up from germline, CDR1 is SNHLY and CDR2 is FYNNEI. The germline V and J ends were trimmed by 8 bases and 0 bases, with 11 bases remaining between them. As DNA, the CDR3 is TGTGCCAGCTTATCACAGATAGCCAAAAACATTCAGTACTTC. It codes for CASLSQIAKNIQYF.

The chain combines TRBV7-2 with TRBJ2-3; 13 bases match TRBD2. With V trimmed by 6 bases and J by 5 bases, 8 bases remained unmatched. The CDR3 runs 16 residues. The germline gives CDR1 SGHTA, CDR2 FQGNSA. Here the CDR3 DNA reads TGTGCCAGCAGAACTAGCGGGGGGGCCGGTGTAGATACGCAGTATTTT. Translated: CASRTSGGAGVDTQYF.

The rearrangement links TRBV29-1 to TRBJ2-3; D assignment may be TRBD1 or TRBD2 (6 bases each). V was pared by 7 bases and J by 2 bases, with 16 bases between. The CDR3 has 14 amino acids. CDR1 SQVTM and CDR2 ANQGSEA come from the germline V gene. The CDR3 here is CSAWGAGPTDTQYF. The CDR3 DNA reads as TGCAGCGCCTGGGGGGCAGGGCCCACAGATACGCAGTATTTT.

This chain uses TRBV3-1 (or the pseudogene TRBV3-2) with TRBJ1-1, with 12 positions matching TRBD1. Losses at the gene ends were 1 base for V and 0 bases for J; bases not matched to a gene: 3. Germline-derived CDR1 and CDR2 are LGHDT and YNNKEL (reference sequence). This CDR3 is built from 17 residues. The CDR3 protein is CASSQGDRGPMNTEAFF. The CDR3 nucleotides read TGTGCCAGCAGCCAAGGGGACAGGGGGCCTATGAACACTGAAGCTTTCTTT.

The chain joins TRBV7-9 to TRBJ1-1, with a possible D match to TRBD1 (5 bases). V was pared by 2 bases and J by 1 base, with 11 bases between. Germline V gives CDR1 SEHNR, CDR2 FQNEAQ (reference sequence). The CDR3 runs to 15 residues. The CDR3 reads CASSLYPQGNTEAFF. In DNA form, the CDR3 reads TGTGCCAGCAGCTTATACCCCCAGGGGAACACTGAAGCTTTCTTT. The full variable domain, its missing parts supplied by reference TRBV7-9 and TRBJ1-1, is DTGVSQNPRHKITKRGQNVTFRCDPISEHNRLYWYRQTLGQGPEFLTYFQNEAQLEKSRLLSDRFSAERPKGSFSTLEIQRTEQGDSAMYLCASSLYPQGNTEAFFGQGTRLTVV.

V usage is TRBV10-2 and J usage is TRBJ1-2; D ambiguous. This CDR3 contains 13 residues. V lost 1 base, J lost 5 bases, and 8 bases lay in between. The germline CDR1 and CDR2 sequences are WSHSY and SAAADI. In DNA form, the CDR3 reads TGCGCCAGCAGTGAGTGGCAAAATTATGGCTACACCTTC. It yields the protein CASSEWQNYGYTF.

A single count supports this clone. V is TRBV6-1 and J is TRBJ1-4; a possible D gene is TRBD1 (6 bases). Germline CDR1 is MNHNS and CDR2 is SASEGT. This CDR3 has 15 amino acids. Deletions cut 3 bases from V and 8 bases from J, with 16 bases between. The CDR3 here is CASSDRGGSGEKLFF. As DNA, the CDR3 is TGTGCCAGCAGTGACAGGGGCGGCTCGGGGGAAAAACTGTTTTTT.

This chain joins TRBV30 and TRBJ2-3; 8 bases match TRBD2. The CDR3 totals 15 residues. Germline lookup yields CDR1 GTSNPN and CDR2 SVGIG (reference sequence). V shed 4 bases, J shed 2 bases, and the junction held 8 bases outside the gene matches. The CDR3 sequence: CAWTKGGGNTDTQYF. The DNA for the CDR3 is TGTGCCTGGACTAAAGGCGGGGGGAACACAGATACGCAGTATTTT.

This chain connects TRBV12-5 to TRBJ1-2; 7 bases match TRBD1. Germline trimming cut 1 base from V and 2 bases from J; bases unmatched to any gene: 10. The CDR3 has 17 amino acids. In germline, CDR1 is LGHNT, CDR2 FRNRAP. The CDR3 DNA reads as TGTGCTAGTGGTTTGGCTTTACTGGGCAGGGGGAACTATGGCTACACCTTC. It yields the protein CASGLALLGRGNYGYTF.

V usage is TRBV30 and J usage is TRBJ1-2, with 7 bases identical to TRBD1. The CDR3 runs to 16 residues. The germline V gene encodes CDR1 GTSNPN and CDR2 SVGIG (reference sequence). J gave up 4 bases and V 1 base, and 12 bases lay outside the gene matches. CDR3 in DNA: TGTGCCTGGAGTGCCCAACTGACAGGGTCTGGCTATGGCTACACCTTC. Protein product: CAWSAQLTGSGYGYTF. Together with reference TRBV30 and TRBJ1-2, the CDR3 gives the full variable domain: SQTIHQWPATLVQPVGSPLSLECTVEGTSNPNLYWYRQAAGRGLQLLFYSVGIGQISSEVPQNLSASRPQDRQFILSSKKLLLSDSGFYLCAWSAQLTGSGYGYTFGSGTRLTVV.

The chain links TRBV5-5 to TRBJ2-1; no clear D gene. Germline V gene data show CDR1 as SGHKS and CDR2 as YYEKEE (reference sequence). The CDR3 consists of 13 residues. The V gene lost 2 bases and the J gene lost 6 bases, with 9 bases spanning the gap. The DNA for the CDR3 is TGTGCCAGCAGCTTAACAGCAATCAATGAGCAGTTCTTC. Its protein product is CASSLTAINEQFF.

The chain recombines TRBV7-2 with TRBJ1-2; D is ambiguous. Germline V gene sequence: CDR1 SGHTA, CDR2 FQGNSA. V gave up 4 bases and J gave up 5 bases, with 5 bases separating them. This CDR3 contains 11 residues. Here the CDR3 reads CASSSSYGYTF. DNA for the CDR3: TGTGCCAGCAGCTCCTCGTATGGCTACACCTTC.

V gene TRBV5-4 combines with J gene TRBJ1-2; tentatively, D is TRBD1 (6 bases). CDR1 and CDR2 (germline): SGHNT, YYREEE (reference sequence). CDR3 length: 14 amino acids. Trimming shortened V by 2 bases and J by 8 bases, and 16 bases separated the two germline ends. The CDR3 nucleotides are TGTGCCAGCAGCTTAGTGACTACAGGGTTGGGCTACACCTTC. This gives the protein CASSLVTTGLGYTF.

The rearrangement uses TRBV21-1 and TRBJ2-7; TRBD2 reflects the table's D call only, with no check against the DNA. TRBV21-1 is a pseudogene segment. The CDR3 loop spans 17 amino acids. The CDR3 region is CASSRKSGRAKSYEQYF. CDR3 in DNA: TGTGCCAGCAGCAGGAAGAGCGGGAGGGCCAAGTCCTACGAGCAGTACTTC.

This clone was observed a handful of times. J is TRBJ1-6 and V is TRBV3-1 (or the pseudogene TRBV3-2); possible D gene TRBD1, 6 bases. CDR1 is LGHDT, CDR2 YNNKEL, per germline (reference sequence). CDR3 length: 15 amino acids. The V and J ends lost 1 base and 9 bases respectively, with 13 bases between them. The CDR3 region has the DNA TGTGCCAGCAGCCAAGTGGGCCAGGGGAGTTCACCCCTCCACTTT. It encodes CASSQVGQGSSPLHF.

Only one count was recorded for this clone. The chain links TRBV27 to TRBJ1-6; no firm D call. Between the trimmed V and J ends, which lost 5 bases and 0 bases, there was a span of 11 bases. CDR1 is MNHEY and CDR2 is SMNVEV in the germline V gene (reference sequence). The CDR3 runs 16 residues. CDR3 amino acids: CASSPDLRSYNSPLHF. CDR3 DNA: TGTGCCAGCAGTCCGGACCTGCGCTCCTATAATTCACCCCTCCACTTT.

V is TRBV5-1 and J is TRBJ1-1; D not certain. CDR3 size: 12 residues. Germline V lookup: CDR1 SGHRS, CDR2 YFSETQ. Between the trimmed V and J ends, which lost 4 bases and 10 bases, there was a span of 14 bases. CDR3 sequence (DNA): TGCGCCAGCAGCCCAGACGGAACAATAGCTTTCTTT. Protein sequence: CASSPDGTIAFF.

This clone was seen a handful of times. The rearrangement uses TRBV4-2 and TRBJ2-2; D may be TRBD2 (6 bases). Per the germline V gene, CDR1 is LGHNA and CDR2 is YNFKEQ. Trimming removed 3 bases at V and 0 bases at J, with 17 bases between. The CDR3 loop spans 18 amino acids. The CDR3 nucleotides read TGTGCCAGCAGCCATGGATTCGGCGGGACGACGAACACCGGGGAGCTGTTTTTT. Its protein product is CASSHGFGGTTNTGELFF.

Notes on this clone: The sample has other DNA sequences that encode this CDR3 too. The chain combines TRBV28 with TRBJ1-1; D is unclear. CDR1 and CDR2 (germline): MDHEN, SYDVKM. The CDR3 length is 12 residues. The V end was cut by 1 base, the J end by 11 bases, with 11 bases between. In nucleotides, the CDR3 is TGTGCCAGCAGTTTATCGACGGGAGTGGCTTTCTTT. Amino acid sequence: CASSLSTGVAFF.

The CDR3 nucleotides are TGTGCCAGCAGCTTAGAACGGCAAAATGAAAAACTGTTTTTT. It encodes CASSLERQNEKLFF. The chain uses TRBV7-9 and TRBJ1-4; D not resolved. CDR3 length: 14 residues. Trimming took off 1 base at V and 5 bases at J, with 8 bases between the two ends. Germline loops: CDR1 SEHNR, CDR2 FQNEAQ (reference sequence).

This clone was detected a few times. This chain joins TRBV11-1 and TRBJ1-2; 7 positions agree with TRBD1. The CDR3 totals 15 residues. Germline lookup yields CDR1 SGHAT and CDR2 FQDESV (reference sequence). The junction had 6 bases not matched to a gene; V was cut back by 4 bases and J by 1 base. The CDR3 sequence: CASSSSGTVNYGYTF. The CDR3, as DNA: TGTGCCAGCAGCTCCTCCGGGACAGTTAACTATGGCTACACCTTC.

This clone was counted once. V is TRBV3-1 (or the pseudogene TRBV3-2) and J is TRBJ1-1, with D possibly TRBD1 on 6 matching bases. V lost 0 bases to trimming and J lost 11 bases, with 13 bases between them. The CDR3 covers 13 residues. Germline assignment: CDR1 LGHDT and CDR2 YNNKEL (reference sequence). CDR3 bases: TGTGCCAGCAGCCAAGAAGGAAGAAGGGGGGCTTTCTTT. Protein sequence: CASSQEGRRGAFF.

The rearrangement links TRBV11-2 to TRBJ1-2, with a tentative D call TRBD1 (6 bases). The CDR3 totals 15 residues. V dropped 0 bases and J dropped 8 bases, with 16 bases sitting between them. In germline, CDR1 is SGHAT, CDR2 FQNNGV. In DNA, the CDR3 is TGTGCCAGCAGCTTAGATCTTTTACAGGGAGGGGGCTACACCTTC. The encoded protein is CASSLDLLQGGGYTF.

J is TRBJ2-6 and V is TRBV20-1; TRBD1 might be the D (6 bases). The CDR3 extends over 11 amino acids. Germline V gene sequence: CDR1 DFQATT, CDR2 SNEGSKA (reference sequence). The V end lost 4 bases, the J end lost 19 bases, and 17 bases lay between the germline ends. The CDR3 DNA is TGCAGTGCTAAAGAGGACAGCTCGCGTACTTTC. This sequence encodes CSAKEDSSRTF.

The chain has TRBV2 and TRBJ1-2; TRBD1 might be the D (5 bases). There are 14 residues in the CDR3. V lost 8 bases to trimming and J lost 4 bases, with 17 bases between them. Per germline, CDR1 SNHLY and CDR2 FYNNEI. CDR3 nucleotide sequence: TGTGCCAGCGCACTTCAGACAGCTTTCTATGGCTACACCTTC. Translating gives CASALQTAFYGYTF.

This chain connects TRBV24-1 to TRBJ1-5, with D possibly matching TRBD1 (5 bases). Germline CDR1 reads KGHDR; CDR2 reads SFDVKD. The CDR3 consists of 14 residues. The V end lost 5 bases, the J end lost 0 bases, and 7 bases lay between the germline ends. The CDR3 sequence is CATSGQSSNQPQHF. CDR3 in DNA: TGTGCCACCAGTGGACAGTCTAGCAATCAGCCCCAGCATTTT.